The 16 T cell receptor beta chains reported below all come from one sample, sequenced in a study of T cell changes during pregnancy in multiple sclerosis. The protocol was immunoSEQ multiplex PCR, while the TCRdb copy is restricted to in-frame clones and leaves out a portion. The sample has about 68,000 clones, about 91% seen once. The sample consisted of peripheral blood, taken in the first trimester of pregnancy. The source is a female donor with multiple sclerosis, enrolled in a pregnancy study.

V is TRBV10-3 and J is TRBJ2-2; 15 bases are a match to TRBD2. CDR1 ENHRY and CDR2 SYGVKD come from the germline V gene. This CDR3 region has 16 residues. Germline trimming cut 6 bases from V and 4 bases from J; bases unmatched to any gene: 3. The CDR3 is CAIRGGLAGGTGELFF. The CDR3 coding sequence is TGTGCCATCAGGGGGGGACTAGCGGGAGGCACCGGGGAGCTGTTTTTT.

V gene TRBV27 combines with J gene TRBJ2-3, with 9 bases aligning to TRBD2. Germline CDR1 is MNHEY and CDR2 is SMNVEV (reference sequence). The ends lost 5 bases at V and 2 bases at J; junction bases unmatched: 5. There are 15 residues in the CDR3. As DNA, the CDR3 is TGTGCCAGCAGTGCGGTAGCGGGGGCCACAGATACGCAGTATTTT. This encodes CASSAVAGATDTQYF.

V usage is TRBV7-2 and J usage is TRBJ2-1; 7 bases fit TRBD2. V gave up 6 bases and J gave up 2 bases; unmatched junction bases: 7. Germline-derived CDR1 and CDR2 are SGHTA and FQGNSA. The CDR3 totals 15 residues. CDR3 sequence reads: CASRTWEGPYNEQFF. The CDR3 DNA follows: TGTGCCAGCAGGACTTGGGAGGGCCCCTACAATGAGCAGTTCTTC.

The gene calls are TRBV5-1 and TRBJ2-1, with 11 nucleotides matching TRBD2. This CDR3 region has 16 residues. The V gene end was trimmed by 4 bases and the J gene end by 6 bases; junction bases not matched to a gene: 9. Germline lookup yields CDR1 SGHRS and CDR2 YFSETQ. In nucleotides, the CDR3 is TGCGCCAGCAGCGGTTCACTAGCGGGAGCACTCAATGAGCAGTTCTTC. Its protein is CASSGSLAGALNEQFF.

This chain links TRBV2 with TRBJ2-5, with a tentative D call TRBD2 (6 bases). Trimming stripped 4 bases from V and 5 bases from J, with 17 bases between. The CDR3 is 15 amino acids. From germline, CDR1 is SNHLY and CDR2 FYNNEI. The DNA for the CDR3 is TGTGCCAGCAGTGCTCAGCGGGTGGTCGGGGAGACCCAGTACTTC. This translates into CASSAQRVVGETQYF.

The chain carries TRBV28 and TRBJ1-1; D uncertain. The length of the CDR3 is 21 residues. Germline lookup yields CDR1 MDHEN and CDR2 SYDVKM. Trimming left V 3 bases short and J 3 bases short, with 32 bases between. CDR3 residues: CASSFRPFQLPSRLAHTEAFF. The CDR3 nucleotides read TGTGCCAGCAGTTTTAGACCCTTTCAGCTTCCCTCCCGACTGGCCCACACTGAAGCTTTCTTT. Complete variable domain (other parts from reference TRBV28 and TRBJ1-1): DVKVTQSSRYLVKRTGEKVFLECVQDMDHENMFWYRQDPGLGLRLIYFSYDVKMKEKGDIPEGYSVSREKKERFSLILESASTNQTSMYLCASSFRPFQLPSRLAHTEAFFGQGTRLTVV.

The rearrangement links TRBV30 to TRBJ2-2; D is perhaps TRBD2 (5 bases). CDR1 GTSNPN and CDR2 SVGIG come from the germline V gene (reference sequence). Trimming removed 0 bases from V and 4 bases from J, with 9 bases in between. CDR3 length: 14 residues. CDR3 bases: TGTGCCTGGAGTGTGGCGGGTATCACCGGGGAGCTGTTTTTT. Translating gives CAWSVAGITGELFF. The full variable domain, with the rest looked up from reference TRBV30 and TRBJ2-2, is SQTIHQWPATLVQPVGSPLSLECTVEGTSNPNLYWYRQAAGRGLQLLFYSVGIGQISSEVPQNLSASRPQDRQFILSSKKLLLSDSGFYLCAWSVAGITGELFFGEGSRLTVL.

This clone was observed a few times. This sequence joins TRBV9 and TRBJ2-3; 12 nucleotides match TRBD2. CDR1 SGDLS and CDR2 YYNGEE come from the germline V gene. Germline trimming cut 4 bases from V and 4 bases from J; bases unmatched to any gene: 4. This CDR3 is 15 amino acids long. CDR3 in DNA: TGTGCCAGCAGCTCTAGCGGGAGGGGGGCAGATACGCAGTATTTT. It translates to CASSSSGRGADTQYF.

This chain uses TRBV5-1 with TRBJ2-5; 9 bases match TRBD1. Germline V lookup: CDR1 SGHRS, CDR2 YFSETQ. J gave up 3 bases and V 2 bases, and 5 bases lay outside the gene matches. The CDR3 totals 15 residues. CDR3 loop: CASSFGDRDKETQYF. CDR3 coding DNA: TGCGCCAGCAGCTTTGGGGACAGGGATAAAGAGACCCAGTACTTC.

The CDR3 bases are TGTGCCAGCAGCGCCGTGGGGCTCTCCTCTGGGGCCAACGTCCTGACTTTC. This encodes CASSAVGLSSGANVLTF. The V and J genes are TRBV9 and TRBJ2-6, with D maybe TRBD1 (5 bases). The CDR3 length is 17 residues. Per the germline V gene, CDR1 is SGDLS and CDR2 is YYNGEE. Trimming cost V 3 bases and J 0 bases, with 13 bases left between them.

The chain joins TRBV18 to TRBJ1-3, with TRBD1 matching 9 bases. Losses at the gene ends were 4 bases for V and 8 bases for J; bases not matched to a gene: 6. This CDR3 comprises 14 residues. Germline assignment: CDR1 KGHSH and CDR2 LQKENI. Here the CDR3 DNA reads TGTGCCAGCTCACGAGGGACAGGGTCGGACACCATATATTTT. It translates to CASSRGTGSDTIYF. Full variable domain (outside the CDR3, taken from reference TRBV18 and TRBJ1-3): NAGVMQNPRHLVRRRGQEARLRCSPMKGHSHVYWYRQLPEEGLKFMVYLQKENIIDESGMPKERFSAEFPKEGPSILRIQQVVRGDSAAYFCASSRGTGSDTIYFGEGSWLTVV.

The rearrangement uses TRBV21-1 and TRBJ2-4; TRBD1 is taken as the D call from the table, unchecked against the DNA. TRBV21-1 corresponds to a pseudogene. The CDR3 is 18 amino acids. The CDR3 region has the DNA TGTGCCAGCACCGAAGGGGGCTCGGTTCCGGGGGCCAAAAACATTCAGTACTTC. It specifies CASTEGGSVPGAKNIQYF.

In DNA, the CDR3 is TGTGCCAGCTCCCCCCGGCGGCTAGCGGAGAACACCGGGGAGCTGTTTTTT. Encoded protein: CASSPRRLAENTGELFF. The gene calls are TRBV18 and TRBJ2-2, with 7 bases aligning to TRBD2. The germline CDR1 and CDR2 sequences are KGHSH and LQKENI. V lost 6 bases to trimming and J lost 1 base; unmatched junction nucleotides: 11. The CDR3 has 17 amino acids.

The V call is TRBV9, the J call TRBJ2-7, with 9 bases fitting TRBD1. J was trimmed by 5 bases and V by 4 bases; bases with no gene match: 16. The germline CDR1 and CDR2 sequences are SGDLS and YYNGEE. CDR3 size: 17 residues. The CDR3 DNA reads as TGTGCCAGCAGCCCCAGATCGGGGACAGGGAAGAGGGACGAGCAGTACTTC. Translated, it gives CASSPRSGTGKRDEQYF.

The gene calls are TRBV30 and TRBJ1-5; 7 nucleotides align to TRBD1. The V segment lost 4 bases and the J segment 4 bases; nucleotides outside the gene matches: 7. Germline V gene sequence: CDR1 GTSNPN, CDR2 SVGIG (reference sequence). The CDR3 contains 14 residues. The DNA of the CDR3 is TGTGCCTGGAACCGGGACAGAAGAAATCAGCCCCAGCATTTT. It is translated as CAWNRDRRNQPQHF.

This clone was seen more than once but under ten times. The chain is built from TRBV5-1 and TRBJ2-1, with 11 bases matching TRBD2. The CDR3 is made up of 16 amino acids. The V gene's germline CDR1 is SGHRS and CDR2 YFSETQ. The trim removed 1 base at V and 8 bases at J, leaving 8 bases unmatched. The CDR3 DNA is TGCGCCAGCAGCTTGCTAGCGGGAGGCCTCGGGGATGAGCAGTTCTTC. It encodes CASSLLAGGLGDEQFF.